This T cell receptor beta chain is drawn from a study of blood T cells in healthy people across ages. The CDR3 consists of 16 residues. CDR1 is MNHEY and CDR2 is SMNVEV in the germline V gene (reference sequence). Losses at the gene ends were 2 bases for V and 5 bases for J; bases not matched to a gene: 11. The use of a sample-barcoded 5' primer and a J-beta primer mix characterized a second PCR of 7 to 11 cycles. The template-switch adaptor, which had 12 random nucleotides, put a tag on each cDNA molecule. TCRdb analysed the 5' RACE reads with MiXCR anew, one entry per CDR3 protein. This table holds 800,000 to 950,000 distinct CDR3 sequences, about 27% found once. Findings and limits, study-wide: No conclusive comparison of naive versus antigen-experienced cells was possible with unsorted PBMCs.

This clonotype was seen many times. Its antigen is not identified. These data also featured in a second study, about T cells of mothers and their children. Per that paper: Second-round PCR products received sample barcodes and 2-4 random nucleotides from the M1S primer.

The rearrangement links TRBV27 to TRBJ2-5; 7 bases are a match to TRBD2. The sample consisted of blood. This receptor was obtained from a woman between 40 and 55 years old in good health. The DNA for the CDR3 is TGTGCCAGCAGTTTAAGGTCGGCGGGGGTTTATGAGACCCAGTACTTC. It codes for CASSLRSAGVYETQYF.